This passage covers 26 T cell receptor beta chains from one sample sequenced in a study of vaccination and CD4 T cells after COVID-19. Treatment in this sample: 10-day PBMC culture with coronavirus spike peptide pools or control peptides (ViraFEST assay). Their antigens are not known. An Oncomine TCR Beta short-read assay was used to sequence the DNA from cultured CD4+ T cells. MiXCR, run by TCRdb on the PCR reads, gives a single entry per CDR3 protein. The table includes 10,000 to 15,000 distinct CDR3 sequences, roughly 52% detected once. The sample taken for sequencing was CD4+ T cells from blood, cultured in vitro. All receptors come from a human donor who had recovered from COVID-19.

The rearrangement uses TRBV10-3 and TRBJ2-7; TRBD1 matches at 8 bases. Germline lookup yields CDR1 ENHRY and CDR2 SYGVKD. The CDR3 spans 15 residues. V shed 3 bases, J shed 0 bases, and the junction held 4 bases outside the gene matches. CDR3 protein: CAISDDRGFSYEQYF. Written as DNA, the CDR3 is TGTGCCATCAGTGATGACAGGGGCTTCTCCTACGAGCAGTACTTC.

The CDR3 nucleotides read TGTGCCAGCAGCAACAAGGGGGGACTAGCGGGACCACTCACAGATACGCAGTATTTT. Its protein product is CASSNKGGLAGPLTDTQYF. The chain links TRBV7-9 to TRBJ2-3; the match to TRBD2 covers 13 bases. This CDR3 comprises 19 residues. V trimming: 5 bases; J trimming: 2 bases; junction bases outside the gene matches: 13. The germline V gene encodes CDR1 SEHNR and CDR2 FQNEAQ (reference sequence).

This chain connects TRBV5-4 to TRBJ2-2, with 7 nucleotides matching TRBD1. Germline CDR1 reads SGHNT; CDR2 reads YYREEE (reference sequence). The CDR3 is 13 amino acids. J lost 6 bases, V lost 3 bases, and 2 bases had no gene match. CDR3 nucleotide sequence: TGTGCCAGCAGCTCCGACAGGGCCGGGGAGCTGTTTTTT. Protein sequence: CASSSDRAGELFF.

V and J are TRBV20-1 and TRBJ1-3; 7 bases line up with TRBD1. CDR3 size: 19 residues. J was trimmed by 0 bases and V by 4 bases; bases with no gene match: 18. Per germline, CDR1 DFQATT and CDR2 SNEGSKA (reference sequence). CDR3 region: CSAKRPGQTPPYSGNTIYF. The CDR3 DNA follows: TGCAGTGCTAAGAGACCGGGACAGACTCCTCCGTACTCTGGAAACACCATATATTTT.

This chain connects TRBV10-1 to TRBJ2-7; D is unclear. The CDR3 runs to 13 residues. Germline-derived CDR1 and CDR2 are WNHNN and SYGVQD (reference sequence). Trimming left V 1 base short and J 6 bases short, with 10 bases between. The CDR3 coding sequence is TGCGCCAGCAGTGAGTATCCCGGTGGCGAGCAGTACTTC. Residues: CASSEYPGGEQYF.

This rearrangement joins TRBV28 to TRBJ1-3; D remains ambiguous. Germline-derived CDR1 and CDR2 are MDHEN and SYDVKM. V dropped 6 bases and J dropped 0 bases, with 21 bases sitting between them. The CDR3 loop spans 18 amino acids. CDR3 sequence: CASSQLDSRFYSGNTIYF. The CDR3 nucleotides are TGTGCCAGCAGCCAATTGGACTCCCGATTTTACTCTGGAAACACCATATATTTT.

The J gene is TRBJ2-7, the V gene TRBV6-5; TRBD1 aligns across 7 bases. This CDR3 region has 14 residues. In germline, CDR1 is MNHEY, CDR2 SVGAGI. J was trimmed by 3 bases and V by 4 bases; bases with no gene match: 6. The CDR3 DNA reads TGTGCCAGCAGTTTCCGGGACAGCCACTACGAGCAGTACTTC. Translated: CASSFRDSHYEQYF.

The chain couples TRBV6-2 or TRBV6-3 to TRBJ1-5, with D unclear. The CDR3 runs to 13 residues. Germline CDR1 MNHEY, CDR2 SVGEGT. The V gene lost 1 base and the J gene lost 4 bases, with 5 bases spanning the gap. The CDR3 DNA reads as TGTGCCAGCAGTTACTTGGGGAATCAGCCCCAGCATTTT. It yields the protein CASSYLGNQPQHF.

This clonotype was picked up a small number of times. This chain uses TRBV7-6 with TRBJ2-1, with 11 bases aligning to TRBD2. The length of the CDR3 is 15 residues. V shed 2 bases and J 6 bases; nucleotides not matched to a gene: 3. Germline loops: CDR1 SGHVS, CDR2 FNYEAQ. The CDR3 sequence: CASSLRSGRANEQFF. Written as DNA, the CDR3 is TGTGCCAGCAGCTTACGTAGCGGGAGGGCCAATGAGCAGTTCTTC.

CDR3 residues: CASTEGLAGNTGELFF. In DNA, the CDR3 is TGTGCCAGCACCGAAGGACTAGCTGGGAACACCGGGGAGCTGTTTTTT. This chain links TRBV5-4 with TRBJ2-2, with 8 bases identical to TRBD2. Per germline, CDR1 SGHNT and CDR2 YYREEE (reference sequence). V lost 6 bases and J lost 1; bases outside the gene matches: 8. The length of the CDR3 is 16 residues.

The chain has TRBV6-1 and TRBJ2-1; D might be TRBD2 (6 bases). Trimming took off 4 bases at V and 0 bases at J, with 13 bases between the two ends. Germline lookup yields CDR1 MNHNS and CDR2 SASEGT. CDR3 size: 16 residues. The CDR3 is CASSGRTGASYNEQFF. In DNA, the CDR3 is TGTGCCAGCAGTGGAAGAACGGGAGCCTCCTACAATGAGCAGTTCTTC.

The CDR3 is CASRVIQGYGYTF. CDR3 nucleotides: TGTGCCAGCAGAGTAATTCAGGGGTATGGCTACACCTTC. V is TRBV2 and J is TRBJ1-2; TRBD1 is a possible D gene (6 bases). Germline CDR1 and CDR2: SNHLY and FYNNEI. With 6 bases removed from V and 5 bases from J, the gap between germline ends came to 13 bases. CDR3 size: 13 residues.

This clonotype was observed a handful of times. The chain combines TRBV20-1 with TRBJ2-3; 9 bases are shared with TRBD2. CDR1 and CDR2 (germline): DFQATT, SNEGSKA (reference sequence). V lost 4 bases, J lost 0 bases, and 8 bases stayed unmatched. The CDR3 extends over 16 amino acids. CDR3 DNA: TGCAGTGCTACGTGGAGGACTAGCGCGAGCACAGATACGCAGTATTTT. It encodes CSATWRTSASTDTQYF.

V is TRBV6-2 or TRBV6-3 and J is TRBJ1-6; D is unresolved. The CDR3 spans 11 residues. Deletions cut 6 bases from V and 7 bases from J, with 4 bases between. Germline loops: CDR1 MNHEY, CDR2 SVGEGT. CDR3 bases: TGTGCCAGCAGGGGGAATTCACCCCTCCACTTT. Its translation is CASRGNSPLHF.

This chain links TRBV20-1 with TRBJ2-1; tentative D call: TRBD2 (6 bases). This CDR3 has 15 residues. V was pared by 3 bases and J by 5 bases, with 17 bases between. Germline V lookup: CDR1 DFQATT, CDR2 SNEGSKA (reference sequence). CDR3 sequence reads: CSARGLGRENNEQFF. The CDR3 DNA reads TGCAGTGCTAGGGGCCTAGGGCGGGAAAACAATGAGCAGTTCTTC.

This chain joins TRBV27 and TRBJ2-5; D remains unclear. The germline gives CDR1 MNHEY, CDR2 SMNVEV (reference sequence). The V end lost 6 bases, the J end lost 2 bases, and 4 bases lay between the germline ends. The CDR3 has 11 residues. The CDR3 is CASRPQETQYF. The DNA for the CDR3 is TGTGCCAGCAGGCCGCAAGAGACCCAGTACTTC.

V gene TRBV6-1 combines with J gene TRBJ2-3; weak D call: TRBD2 (6 bases). Germline V gene lookup returns CDR1 MNHNS and CDR2 SASEGT. The CDR3 runs 15 residues. Trimming pared 8 bases from V and 2 bases from J, leaving 17 bases between. The CDR3 spells CASRGIDAVTDTQYF. CDR3 sequence (DNA): TGTGCCAGCCGGGGGATAGACGCAGTCACAGATACGCAGTATTTT.

This chain links TRBV20-1 with TRBJ2-1, with 8 bases identical to TRBD1. The V gene end was trimmed by 6 bases and the J gene end by 8 bases; junction bases not matched to a gene: 12. CDR3 length: 14 amino acids. Germline-derived CDR1 and CDR2 are DFQATT and SNEGSKA (reference sequence). The CDR3 bases are TGCAGTGCCGAAAAGACAGGGGAGATCGATGAGCAGTTCTTC. Residues: CSAEKTGEIDEQFF.

In its sample, this clonotype was seen a few times. The chain uses TRBV7-3 and TRBJ2-5, with 10 nucleotides matching TRBD2. This CDR3 is 17 amino acids long. Germline CDR1 reads SGHTA; CDR2 reads FQGTGA. The V gene end was trimmed by 2 bases and the J gene end by 1 base; junction bases not matched to a gene: 7. CDR3: CASSLGASGSGQETQYF. In nucleotides, the CDR3 is TGTGCCAGCAGCTTAGGGGCTAGCGGGAGTGGCCAAGAGACCCAGTACTTC. The full variable domain, rest sourced from reference TRBV7-3 and TRBJ2-5, is GAGVSQTPSNKVTEKGKYVELRCDPISGHTALYWYRQSLGQGPEFLIYFQGTGAADDSGLPNDRFFAVRPEGSVSTLKIQRTERGDSAVYLCASSLGASGSGQETQYFGPGTRLLVL.

V usage is TRBV29-1 and J usage is TRBJ1-5; 8 nucleotides match TRBD1. CDR1 SQVTM and CDR2 ANQGSEA come from the germline V gene. V shed 6 bases, J shed 2 bases, and the junction held 9 bases outside the gene matches. The CDR3 runs 15 residues. The CDR3 loop reads CSVEMDRVGNQPQHF. The CDR3 bases are TGCAGCGTGGAGATGGACAGGGTTGGCAATCAGCCCCAGCATTTT.

This clonotype showed up just a few times. The V gene is TRBV4-1, the J gene TRBJ2-3, with a tentative D call TRBD2 (6 bases). Trimming stripped 1 base from V and 2 bases from J, with 16 bases between. The CDR3 runs to 17 residues. In germline, CDR1 is MGHRA, CDR2 YSYEKL. The CDR3 DNA is TGCGCCAGCAGCCAAGCCAGGCACACGGGAGACACAGATACGCAGTATTTT. Protein product: CASSQARHTGDTDTQYF.

Only a few counts were recorded for this clonotype. This chain links TRBV20-1 with TRBJ1-1; D is unclear. The V and J ends lost 7 bases and 7 bases respectively, with 13 bases between them. This CDR3 has 11 amino acids. Per germline, CDR1 DFQATT and CDR2 SNEGSKA (reference sequence). The chain's CDR3 is CSVTDGDEAFF. The CDR3 nucleotides are TGCAGTGTAACTGACGGTGATGAAGCTTTCTTT.

This chain uses TRBV28 with TRBJ1-5; 8 nucleotides match TRBD1. Unmatched junction bases numbered 17, after V lost 6 bases and J lost 7 bases. The CDR3 consists of 17 residues. CDR1 is MDHEN and CDR2 is SYDVKM in the germline V gene. The CDR3 spells CASRSQGAPGPQQPQHF. The CDR3, as DNA: TGTGCCAGCAGATCCCAGGGGGCCCCGGGTCCCCAACAGCCCCAGCATTTT.

This clonotype was counted a few times. The rearrangement joins TRBV7-6 to TRBJ2-5, with a weak D call TRBD2 (5 bases). This CDR3 has 14 amino acids. The ends were cut back, 2 bases at V and 5 bases at J, with 12 bases in the middle. Germline V CDR1 and CDR2: SGHVS, FNYEAQ. CDR3 in amino acids: CASSLRLAGETQYF. The CDR3 DNA sequence: TGTGCCAGCAGCTTACGTCTAGCCGGGGAGACCCAGTACTTC.

The J gene is TRBJ2-1, the V gene TRBV5-4; D gene uncertain. V was shortened by 0 bases and J by 13 bases, with 20 bases between the two germline ends. The length of the CDR3 is 15 residues. Germline CDR1 is SGHNT and CDR2 is YYREEE (reference sequence). In nucleotides, the CDR3 is TGTGCCAGCAGCTTGGTTCGGGTACCCGCTGCCCACCAGTTCTTC. As protein: CASSLVRVPAAHQFF. Variable domain in full (rest from reference TRBV5-4 and TRBJ2-1): ETGVTQSPTHLIKTRGQQVTLRCSSQSGHNTVSWYQQALGQGPQFIFQYYREEENGRGNFPPRFSGLQFPNYSSELNVNALELDDSALYLCASSLVRVPAAHQFFGPGTRLTVL.

V usage is TRBV20-1 and J usage is TRBJ2-5; tentative D call: TRBD2 (5 bases). This CDR3 has 12 amino acids. With 5 bases removed from V and 5 bases from J, the gap between germline ends came to 12 bases. Germline V gene lookup returns CDR1 DFQATT and CDR2 SNEGSKA (reference sequence). The CDR3 loop reads CSAVLVVETQYF. CDR3 coding DNA: TGCAGTGCTGTACTAGTGGTGGAGACCCAGTACTTC.